Sequencing of this TCR beta chain was carried out in a study of CD8 T cells in Susac syndrome. Overall study: Patients with Susac syndrome were therapy-naive, taking corticosteroids, with some also receiving intravenous immunoglobulin, or taking intravenous immunoglobulin alone at the time their blood was drawn.

The germline V gene has CDR1 KGHSH and CDR2 LQKENI. CDR3 length: 13 amino acids. V trimming: 3 bases; J trimming: 5 bases; junction bases outside the gene matches: 2. As judged by recently defined diagnostic criteria, patients with Susac syndrome had definite or probable disease. In contrast to the negatively isolated CD8+ and CD4+ T cells, TEMRA cells were FACS-enriched. RNA totalling roughly 0.5 to 1 ug underwent reverse transcription with random hexamers. TCR beta CDR3 was amplified by immunoSEQ multiplex PCR. This amplification extended across 54 Vbeta and 13 Jbeta segments. MiXCR, applied by TCRdb to the immunoSEQ multiplex PCR reads, yields one record per CDR3 protein. The repertoire holds about 240,000 distinct CDR3 sequences, with 90% to 97% as singletons.

The source of this sequence is a human donor with Susac syndrome. The rearrangement links TRBV18 to TRBJ1-1, with 8 bases matching TRBD1. Sequencing was done on a sample of CD4+ T cells from PBMCs. The CDR3 nucleotides are TGTGCCAGCTCACCCGACAGGGGTACTGAAGCTTTCTTT. Translation gives CASSPDRGTEAFF. Filled out from reference TRBV18 and TRBJ1-1, the complete variable domain reads NAGVMQNPRHLVRRRGQEARLRCSPMKGHSHVYWYRQLPEEGLKFMVYLQKENIIDESGMPKERFSAEFPKEGPSILRIQQVVRGDSAAYFCASSPDRGTEAFFGQGTRLTVV.